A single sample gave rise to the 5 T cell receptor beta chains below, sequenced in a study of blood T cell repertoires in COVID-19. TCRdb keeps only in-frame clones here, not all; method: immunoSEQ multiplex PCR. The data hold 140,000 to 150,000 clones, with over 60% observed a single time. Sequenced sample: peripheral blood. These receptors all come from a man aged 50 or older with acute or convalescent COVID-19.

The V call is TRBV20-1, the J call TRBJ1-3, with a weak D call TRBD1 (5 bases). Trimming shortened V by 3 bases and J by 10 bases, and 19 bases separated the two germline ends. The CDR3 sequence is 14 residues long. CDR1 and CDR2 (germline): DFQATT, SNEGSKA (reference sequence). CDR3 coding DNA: TGCAGTGCTAGTTACGGAGCTCTGGAGGGGACCATATATTTT. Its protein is CSASYGALEGTIYF.

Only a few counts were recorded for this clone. CDR3 protein: CAISDSRQGGVYTF. The CDR3 bases are TGTGCCATCAGTGACTCTAGGCAGGGAGGAGTTTACACCTTC. The V and J genes are TRBV10-3 and TRBJ1-2, with D possibly matching TRBD1 (5 bases). V was cut by 3 bases and J by 11 bases, with 19 bases left in between. CDR1 and CDR2 from the germline V gene are ENHRY and SYGVKD. The CDR3 is 14 amino acids.

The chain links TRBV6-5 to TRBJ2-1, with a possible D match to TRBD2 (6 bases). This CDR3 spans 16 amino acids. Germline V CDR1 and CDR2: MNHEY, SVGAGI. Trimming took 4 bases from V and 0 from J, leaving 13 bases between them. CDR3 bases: TGTGCCAGCAGTTCCGCTACCGGGGGCTCCTACAATGAGCAGTTCTTC. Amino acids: CASSSATGGSYNEQFF.

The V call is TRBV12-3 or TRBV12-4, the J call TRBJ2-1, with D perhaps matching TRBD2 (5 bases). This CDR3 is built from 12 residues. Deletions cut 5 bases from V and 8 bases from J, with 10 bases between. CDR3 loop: CASSHGVYEQFF. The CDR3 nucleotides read TGTGCCAGCAGTCACGGGGTCTATGAGCAGTTCTTC.

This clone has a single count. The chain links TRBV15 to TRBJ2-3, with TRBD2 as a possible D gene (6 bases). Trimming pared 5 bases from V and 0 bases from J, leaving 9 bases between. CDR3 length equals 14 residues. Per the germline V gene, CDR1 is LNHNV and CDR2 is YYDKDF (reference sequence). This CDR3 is CATSGGTSTDTQYF. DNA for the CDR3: TGTGCCACCAGCGGTGGGACTAGCACAGATACGCAGTATTTT.